These T cell receptor beta chains were read from a single sample in a study of tumor and adjacent non-tumor tissue in lung cancer. From the multiplex PCR reads, TCRdb called clonotypes with MiXCR, one entry per CDR3 protein. The table includes 65,000 to 75,000 distinct CDR3 sequences, around 78% detected once. The sample comprised lung tumor tissue. These receptors originate from a man in his 60s with non-small cell lung cancer. CDR3s include the opening cysteine and the closing phenylalanine or tryptophan. The D gene is left open where the match is weak. Clone size is stated in some rows and not others, as once, few, many or a class when expanded.

D gene	clone size	J gene	V gene	CDR3 DNA	CDR3 protein
.	.	TRBJ2-1	TRBV14	TGTGCCAGCAGCAAATTATCGGGAGTTTTTTACAATGAGCAGTTCTTC	CASSKLSGVFYNEQFF
.	.	TRBJ1-1	TRBV6-6	TGTGCCCGCAGTTATCAGTACACTGAAGCTTTCTTT	CARSYQYTEAFF
TRBD1	.	TRBJ2-7	TRBV5-5	TGTGCCAGTAGCTTGGGGACAGGGCGGACCTACGAGCAGTACTTC	CASSLGTGRTYEQYF
.	.	TRBJ1-3	TRBV29-1	TGCGGCGTTGCTATCTCTGGAAACACCATATATTTT	CGVAISGNTIYF
.	.	TRBJ1-1	TRBV29-1	TGCAGCGCCTCGGCAGAGGTGGACACAGAAGCTTTCTTT	CSASAEVDTEAFF
.	.	TRBJ2-7	TRBV29-1	TGCAACGTTGAATGGACCGACCATCCCTACAAGCAGTATTTC	CNVEWTDHPYKQYF
TRBD2	once	TRBJ2-1	TRBV2	TGTGCCAGCAGGGGACTAGCGGGTTTCTCCTACAATGAGCAGTTCTTC	CASRGLAGFSYNEQFF
TRBD1	.	TRBJ2-1	TRBV29-1	TGCAGCGTTGAGTCCATGCTAGGGGGCAATTACAGTGAGCAGTTCTTC	CSVESMLGGNYSEQFF
.	few	TRBJ2-6	TRBV28	TGTGCCAGTTTCATGGACGGCTCTGGGGCCAACGTCCTGACTTTC	CASFMDGSGANVLTF
.	.	TRBJ1-1	TRBV6-5	TGTGCCAGCAGTTACTCACGCAGGGGTGGGGCTGAAGATCTCTTT	CASSYSRRGGAEDLF
.	.	TRBJ2-5	TRBV29-1	TGCAGCGTAGCTGGGAGATACCAAGAGACCCAGTACTTC	CSVAGRYQETQYF
TRBD1	.	TRBJ1-5	TRBV6-1	TGTGACAGCAGTGAGAATCGGAGGGGGCTTGGTGGTAAGAAACAGCATTTT	CDSSENRRGLGGKKQHF
.	.	TRBJ1-1	TRBV29-1	TGCAGCACCCGGGACCCCGTGGACACTGAAACTTTCTTT	CSTRDPVDTETFF
TRBD2	once	TRBJ2-5	TRBV20-1	TGCAGTGCCCGCGGGGGGACTCTGGCCGAGATCCAGTACTTC	CSARGGTLAEIQYF
.	.	TRBJ2-3	TRBV6-2/TRBV6-3	TGTGCCAGCAGTTACCAGACTCGCGGGTCAGATGCGCAGTATTTT	CASSYQTRGSDAQYF
.	.	TRBJ1-1	TRBV29-1	TGCCGCGTTGTGCCAACAAACACTGAAGCTTTCTTT	CRVVPTNTEAFF
.	.	TRBJ2-2	TRBV12-3/TRBV12-4	TGTGACAGCAGAGGGACAAATCCCGGGGAGCTGTTTTTT	CDSRGTNPGELFF
.	.	TRBJ1-2	TRBV6-5	TGTGCCAGCAGTTACGGGCTAGGGAGTGGCTACACCTTC	CASSYGLGSGYTF
.	.	TRBJ2-2	TRBV29-1	TGCAGCGTTGAACCTCCCACGAAGACCGGGGAGCTGTTTTTT	CSVEPPTKTGELFF
.	.	TRBJ2-1	TRBV20-1	TGCAGTGCTAGAGGGCAGGGAATGCATATTGAGCAGTTCTTC	CSARGQGMHIEQFF
.	medium-sized	TRBJ1-2	TRBV20-1	TGCAGTGCTAGAGATCTCTCGGAAAATCATGGCTACACCTTC	CSARDLSENHGYTF
TRBD2	.	TRBJ2-7	TRBV6-5	TGTGCCAGTCGAAGCGGGACCTACGAGCAGTACTTC	CASRSGTYEQYF
.	.	TRBJ2-7	TRBV6-5	TGTGCCAGCAGTTACGGGTCTGGACAAGTTTACGAGCTGTACTTC	CASSYGSGQVYELYF
.	.	TRBJ1-5	TRBV20-1	TGCAGTGCTAAAGCAGGCGATCAGTCCCAGCATTTT	CSAKAGDQSQHF
TRBD2	once	TRBJ2-5	TRBV28	TGTGCCATCAGTTTATGGACTAGCGGGTTACAGTACTTC	CAISLWTSGLQYF
.	few	TRBJ1-5	TRBV28	TGTGCAAGCAGGGGATATAGCAATAAGAAACAGCATTTT	CASRGYSNKKQHF
.	.	TRBJ1-1	TRBV7-9	TGTGACAGCAGCTTATTGGTCGGTGGCACTGAAGCTTTCTTT	CDSSLLVGGTEAFF
.	.	TRBJ2-7	TRBV20-1	TGCAGTGCTCGCGAGTACGAGCAGTGCTTC	CSAREYEQCF
.	few	TRBJ2-1	TRBV11-3	TGTGCTAGCAGCTTCGAACTAGCCTACGATGAGCAGTTCTTC	CASSFELAYDEQFF
.	.	TRBJ2-1	TRBV20-1	TGCAGTGCTAGAGACCTCCCTTACATTGAGCAGTTCTTC	CSARDLPYIEQFF
TRBD2	.	TRBJ2-3	TRBV12-3/TRBV12-4	TGTGCTAGCCGTTGCTGGACTAGCGGGGTCTGGAATACAAGCACAGATATGCAGTATTTT	CASRCWTSGVWNTSTDMQYF
.	.	TRBJ2-7	TRBV20-1	TGCAATGGCTTAGTGGAAAATTCCTACGAGCAGTACTTC	CNGLVENSYEQYF
TRBD1	.	TRBJ1-5	TRBV6-6	TGTGCCAGCAGTGGGAGAGGCAGGGGGGACAATCAGCCCCATCATTTT	CASSGRGRGDNQPHHF
TRBD1	.	TRBJ1-5	TRBV28	TGTGCCAGCAGAGAGGGGGCAGGGCAGCCCCAGCATTTT	CASREGAGQPQHF
TRBD2	.	TRBJ2-3	TRBV28	TGTGCCATTACGACTAGCGGCGACACAGATACGCACTATTTT	CAITTSGDTDTHYF
.	once	TRBJ2-6	TRBV5-1	TGCGCCAGCGGCCAGGGGAGTGTTGGCGGGGCCAACGTCCTGACTTTC	CASGQGSVGGANVLTF